Listed below are T cell receptor beta chains from one sample, sequenced in a study of OX40 agonist ivuxolimab in advanced cancers. Method: immunoSEQ multiplex PCR; TCRdb's copy keeps in-frame clones and lacks some. The sample has about 72,000 clones, about 85% seen once. The material sequenced was CD4+ or CD8+ T cells sorted from blood, taken in a trial of the OX40 agonist ivuxolimab. All receptors derive from an adult with an advanced solid tumor such as melanoma, head and neck, liver or kidney cancer. CDR3s include the opening cysteine and the closing phenylalanine or tryptophan. The D gene is left open where the match is weak. Clone sizes are given selectively: once, few, many, or a class where the clone is expanded.

>TRBD2|TRBV9|TRBJ2-2|NA
CASSVNFGGSIGELFF
TGTGCCAGCAGCGTAAACTTTGGCGGGAGTATCGGGGAGCTGTTTTTT
>TRBD1|TRBV6-5|TRBJ2-7|NA
CASSYSGTGTREQYF
TGTGCCAGCAGTTATTCCGGGACAGGGACAAGGGAGCAGTACTTC
>NA|TRBV6-1|TRBJ1-2|NA
CASSEDRTAGYTF
TGTGCCAGCAGTGAAGACAGGACGGCGGGCTACACCTTC
>NA|TRBV6-5|TRBJ2-2|NA
CASRRGFTTGELFF
TGTGCCAGCCGCCGGGGCTTCACCACCGGGGAGCTGTTTTTT
>NA|TRBV19|TRBJ1-3|NA
CASKDRPSGNTIYF
TGTGCCAGTAAAGACAGACCCTCTGGAAACACCATATATTTT
>TRBD2|TRBV4-2|TRBJ2-5|NA
CASSQEPGEAGVETQYF
TGTGCCAGCAGCCAAGAGCCCGGGGAAGCGGGAGTGGAGACCCAGTACTTC
>TRBD1|TRBV6-5|TRBJ1-2|few
CASSRGTGGDYGYTF
TGTGCCAGCAGTCGTGGGACAGGGGGTGATTATGGCTACACCTTC
>NA|TRBV7-2|TRBJ1-1|NA
CASSLVGADTEAFF
TGTGCCAGCAGCTTAGTGGGGGCTGACACTGAAGCTTTCTTT
>NA|TRBV6-1|TRBJ1-1|NA
CASSELRSTEAFF
TGTGCCAGCAGTGAATTAAGGAGCACTGAAGCTTTCTTT
>NA|TRBV19|TRBJ2-1|NA
CASSIGPYNEQFF
TGTGCCAGTAGTATAGGGCCTTACAATGAGCAGTTCTTC
>NA|TRBV6-5|TRBJ1-2|NA
CASSRDLTDYGYTF
TGTGCCAGCAGTCGGGACCTCACGGACTATGGCTACACCTTC
>NA|TRBV15|TRBJ2-3|NA
CATSRGTGTTDTQYF
TGTGCCACCAGCAGAGGTACAGGGACGACAGATACGCAGTATTTT
>NA|TRBV20-1|TRBJ2-2|NA
CSAGRTGELFF
TGCAGTGCGGGGCGCACCGGGGAGCTGTTTTTT
>TRBD1|TRBV11-3|TRBJ2-1|once
CASSLWTGQDEQFF
TGTGCCAGCAGCTTGTGGACAGGGCAGGATGAGCAGTTCTTC
>NA|TRBV6-6|TRBJ2-2|NA
CASKRTGINTGELFF
TGTGCCAGCAAGAGGACGGGCATCAACACCGGGGAGCTGTTTTTT
>TRBD1|TRBV6-4|TRBJ1-6|medium-sized
CASSDSGQGSPLHF
TGTGCCAGCAGTGACTCGGGACAGGGTTCACCCCTCCACTTT
>TRBD1|TRBV29-1|TRBJ2-7|NA
CSVRQGFGEQYF
TGCAGCGTTCGACAGGGATTTGGGGAGCAGTACTTC
>NA|TRBV12-5|TRBJ1-3|NA
CASGTATGNTIYF
TGTGCTAGTGGGACAGCAACTGGAAACACCATATATTTT